This TCR beta chain stems from a study of Ad26.COV2.S vaccination and SARS-CoV-2 variants. Study-wide results and limits: Recipients of vaccine and of placebo showed similar breadth of their non-spike TCR repertoires. Once vaccination had occurred, spike-specific CD8+ and CD4+ T cell responses reportedly showed substantial breadth. Vaccinees showed greater spike-specific TCR breadth than placebo recipients.

The V segment lost 5 bases and the J segment 0 bases; nucleotides outside the gene matches: 12. The CDR3 has 17 amino acids. CDR1 and CDR2 from the germline V gene are LNHDA and SQIVND (reference sequence). Clones were sequenced by immunoSEQ multiplex PCR, and TCRdb holds only the in-frame ones, with some missing. The sample contains fewer than 400,000 clones, approximately 87% of which appear only once. On this clone itself: What it binds is not known.

Treatment noted: 15 to 20 received Ad26.COV2.S at low or high dose, single or two shots; roughly 5 received placebo; per-sample allocation not given. Specimens were obtained on day 63 following the first vaccine or placebo injection. J is TRBJ2-5 and V is TRBV19, with 7 bases fitting TRBD2. The sample in question was peripheral blood, obtained in a trial of Ad26.COV2.S vaccine versus placebo. The sequence was collected from a person aged 18 to 59 who received the Ad26.COV2.S COVID-19 vaccine or a placebo. The CDR3 coding sequence is TGTGCCAGTAGTGTGGCTAGGCTAGCGGCATACCAAGAGACCCAGTACTTC. The encoded protein is CASSVARLAAYQETQYF.